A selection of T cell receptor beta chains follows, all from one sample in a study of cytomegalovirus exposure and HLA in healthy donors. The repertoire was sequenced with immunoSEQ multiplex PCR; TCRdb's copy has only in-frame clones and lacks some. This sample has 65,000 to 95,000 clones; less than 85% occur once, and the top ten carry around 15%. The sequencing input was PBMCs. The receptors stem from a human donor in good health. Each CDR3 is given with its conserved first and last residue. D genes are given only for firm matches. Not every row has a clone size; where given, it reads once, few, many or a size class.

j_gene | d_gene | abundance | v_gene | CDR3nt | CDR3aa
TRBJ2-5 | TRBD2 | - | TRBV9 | TGTGCCAGCAGCTCCCGGGGGGGGGAGGCCCAGTACTTC | CASSSRGGEAQYF
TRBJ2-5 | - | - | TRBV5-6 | TGTGCCAGCAGCTTGGGGGGGGAAGAGACCCAGTACTTC | CASSLGGEETQYF
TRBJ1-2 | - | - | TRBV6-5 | TGTGCCAGCGGGGGACAAGCTAACTATGGCTACACCTTC | CASGGQANYGYTF
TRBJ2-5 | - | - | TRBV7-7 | TGTGCCAGCAGCTCGTCCAGGGGTTTGAAAGAGACCCAGTACTTC | CASSSSRGLKETQYF
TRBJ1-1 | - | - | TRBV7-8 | TGTGCCAGCAGCGCTAGACGTGAGAACACTGAAGCTTTCTTT | CASSARRENTEAFF
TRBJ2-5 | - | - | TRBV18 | TGTGCCAGCTCACCACAGGGGTTAGGGGAGACCCAGTACTTC | CASSPQGLGETQYF
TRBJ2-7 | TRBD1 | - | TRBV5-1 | TGCGCCAGCAGGTTAGCGGGACAGGGGAACGAGCAGTACTTC | CASRLAGQGNEQYF
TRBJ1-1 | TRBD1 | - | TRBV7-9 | TGTGCCAGCAGAGGACAGGGAACTGAAGCTTTCTTT | CASRGQGTEAFF
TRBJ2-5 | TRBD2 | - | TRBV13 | TGTGCCAGCAGCTTAGCGGGGGGGCCAGAGACCCAGTACTTC | CASSLAGGPETQYF
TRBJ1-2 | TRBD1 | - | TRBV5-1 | TGCGCCAGCAGCTTGGGGGACAGGGGCGGCTATGGCTACACCTTC | CASSLGDRGGYGYTF
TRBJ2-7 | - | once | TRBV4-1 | TGCGCCAGCAGCCACATAGGCAGGGGAGACTACGAGCAGTACTTC | CASSHIGRGDYEQYF
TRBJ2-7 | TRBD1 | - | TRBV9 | TGTGCCAGCAGCGTAGAAGGGACAGGGGGCTACGAGCAGTATTTC | CASSVEGTGGYEQYF
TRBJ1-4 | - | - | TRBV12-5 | TGTGCTAGTGCCGGAGGACAGATGAATGAAAAACTGTTTTTT | CASAGGQMNEKLFF